The clone carrying this T cell receptor beta chain was picked up many times. The data originate from a study of metastatic and nonmetastatic thyroid tumors. All patients reached thyroid surgery having received no treatment beforehand. TCRdb reprocessed the PCR reads using MiXCR. This table has roughly 30,000 clones, 15% to 20% appearing once. The germline V gene has CDR1 SGHDT and CDR2 YYEEEE. This CDR3 is 14 amino acids long. The V end lost 7 bases, the J end lost 2 bases, and 16 bases lay between the germline ends. J is TRBJ2-7 and V is TRBV5-6; the D is unclear. The clonotype was recovered from a female donor with papillary thyroid cancer or a benign thyroid nodule (not recorded which). Some clones in this sample may be carry-over from other donors' samples. The sequenced sample consisted of blood. As DNA, the CDR3 is TGTGCCAGCGCCCAGTACGGAGAACCCTACGAGCAGTACTTC. As protein: CASAQYGEPYEQYF.